The clone carrying this TCR beta chain was counted once. Amplification yielded TCR beta CDR3 regions, with RNA transcripts as the source. A first-round RT-PCR of the TCR CDR3 used the HTBI primer set. TCRdb re-derived calls from the multiplex PCR reads in MiXCR, one entry per CDR3 protein. The table lists approximately 400,000 distinct CDR3 sequences, approximately 25% of them singletons. Germline CDR1 MDHEN, CDR2 SYDVKM. V lost 3 bases to trimming and J lost 4 bases, with 10 bases between them. The CDR3 is 14 residues long. The data are from a study of T cells in Graves' hyperthyroidism and ophthalmopathy.

The chain couples TRBV28 to TRBJ1-3; no reliable D call. The source material was blood. The origin of this receptor is a man in his forties or fifties with Graves' hyperthyroidism. The CDR3 region is CASSFWGSGNTIYF. The DNA of the CDR3 is TGTGCCAGCAGTTTTTGGGGATCGGGAAACACCATATATTTT.